This is a list of T cell receptor beta chains from one sample in a study of CD8 T cells in ankylosing spondylitis. MiXCR, applied by TCRdb to the 5' RACE reads, yields one record per CDR3 protein. The sample holds about 800,000 distinct CDR3 sequences, approximately 10% seen once. Source material: blood, either unsorted or a sorted T cell fraction (not recorded which). These receptors originate from a male donor with ankylosing spondylitis. The CDR3 runs from the conserved cysteine through the conserved F or W. The order of the fields is V gene, J gene, CDR3 protein.

>TRBV6-2/TRBV6-3|TRBJ2-7
CASREVGRWYEQYF
>TRBV29-1|TRBJ2-3
CSVALGRADTQYF
>TRBV29-1|TRBJ2-7
CSVPGRGTGHYEQYF
>TRBV2|TRBJ2-1
CASSADGTYNEQFF
>TRBV7-2|TRBJ2-7
CASSLWGLVSYEQYF
>TRBV15|TRBJ2-7
CATSRWISQGANYEQYF
>TRBV12-3/TRBV12-4|TRBJ1-2
CASGRWGYGYTF
>TRBV4-2|TRBJ2-5
CASTKGTAQETQYF
>TRBV24-1|TRBJ2-3
CATSDTAYTDTQYF
>TRBV6-5|TRBJ1-1
CASSYSNRMNTEAFF
>TRBV5-1|TRBJ2-1
CASSLAGGQEEQFF
>TRBV27|TRBJ1-1
CASSTSYGQGKKNTEAFF
>TRBV20-1|TRBJ2-1
CSASTAGGSYNEQFF
>TRBV4-2|TRBJ2-7
CASSQDWEQYF
>TRBV21-1|TRBJ2-5
CASSKDARAQETQYF
>TRBV24-1|TRBJ2-5
CATSDPGRGQETQYF
>TRBV7-2|TRBJ2-7
CASSLGLANEQYF
>TRBV4-1|TRBJ1-4
CASSQDIYISPGGLFF
>TRBV6-1|TRBJ2-3
CASRKPTGTGVTDTQYF